This is a list of T cell receptor beta chains from one sample in a study of PD-L1 blockade in urothelial cancer. The assay was immunoSEQ multiplex PCR, and TCRdb's table has in-frame clones only and misses some. The table shows 90,000 to 120,000 clones, with approximately 85% occurring only once. Sequences were derived from PBMCs, sampled around atezolizumab (anti-PD-L1) treatment. These TCRs come from a man in his fifties or sixties with urothelial cancer. Both conserved end residues are trimmed from each CDR3. Each record gives: J gene, V gene, CDR3 protein.

j_call: TRBJ2-1
v_call: TRBV11-3
cdr3_aa: ASSLAGGVEQF

j_call: TRBJ2-7
v_call: TRBV2
cdr3_aa: ASSRGIYEQY

j_call: TRBJ1-1
v_call: TRBV7-9
cdr3_aa: ASSLAAENTEAF

j_call: TRBJ2-3
v_call: TRBV19
cdr3_aa: ASRGPRTSGRASTDTQY

j_call: TRBJ1-6
v_call: TRBV5-6
cdr3_aa: ASSSYRDPYSPLH

j_call: TRBJ2-1
v_call: TRBV30
cdr3_aa: AWRTSGKANEQF

j_call: TRBJ2-1
v_call: TRBV5-6
cdr3_aa: ASSRGPSLNEQF

j_call: TRBJ1-2
v_call: TRBV30
cdr3_aa: AWSRTVDSPYGYT

j_call: TRBJ1-3
v_call: TRBV28
cdr3_aa: ASSLIRDRGNTIY

j_call: TRBJ1-2
v_call: TRBV4-1
cdr3_aa: ASSQWDRGSGYT

j_call: TRBJ2-7
v_call: TRBV5-1
cdr3_aa: ASSNRQGAGEQY

j_call: TRBJ2-2
v_call: TRBV5-4
cdr3_aa: ASSTGGAGGVTGELF

j_call: TRBJ1-4
v_call: TRBV30
cdr3_aa: AWSAPQGRGEKLF

j_call: TRBJ1-1
v_call: TRBV28
cdr3_aa: ASSLTGLKAF

j_call: TRBJ1-1
v_call: TRBV5-1
cdr3_aa: ASSVQGSNTEAF

j_call: TRBJ2-3
v_call: TRBV19
cdr3_aa: ASSSVILAGDTDTQY

j_call: TRBJ2-7
v_call: TRBV7-9
cdr3_aa: ASSPNGYEQY

j_call: TRBJ2-5
v_call: TRBV19
cdr3_aa: ASTASGAETQY

j_call: TRBJ1-1
v_call: TRBV5-4
cdr3_aa: ASSSHRGEPEAF

j_call: TRBJ2-3
v_call: TRBV5-4
cdr3_aa: ASSLARSDTQY

j_call: TRBJ2-1
v_call: TRBV9
cdr3_aa: ASSALGAEYNEQF

j_call: TRBJ2-2
v_call: TRBV5-8
cdr3_aa: ASRWERNTGELF

j_call: TRBJ2-1
v_call: TRBV9
cdr3_aa: ASSNMPPSGREQF

j_call: TRBJ1-1
v_call: TRBV18
cdr3_aa: ASSPTGQANTEAF

j_call: TRBJ1-2
v_call: TRBV28
cdr3_aa: ASSVSLSDYGYT

j_call: TRBJ2-5
v_call: TRBV28
cdr3_aa: ASSLLRGPQETQY

j_call: TRBJ2-7
v_call: TRBV5-1
cdr3_aa: ASTPAFGEARQY

j_call: TRBJ2-1
v_call: TRBV7-2
cdr3_aa: ASIPGTSGRSEQF

j_call: TRBJ2-1
v_call: TRBV14
cdr3_aa: ASSHGLAGFPYNEQF

j_call: TRBJ2-3
v_call: TRBV9
cdr3_aa: ASSETLPGSGGDTQY

j_call: TRBJ1-1
v_call: TRBV14
cdr3_aa: ASSQRQGPTRSGTEAF

j_call: TRBJ1-6
v_call: TRBV5-4
cdr3_aa: ASSFISSYNSPLH

j_call: TRBJ2-2
v_call: TRBV27
cdr3_aa: ASSPRVRGTGELF

j_call: TRBJ1-2
v_call: TRBV28
cdr3_aa: ASRLSPPRQEKDGYT

j_call: TRBJ2-5
v_call: TRBV28
cdr3_aa: ASSLGQTQY

j_call: NA
v_call: TRBV2
cdr3_aa: ASSRLQQGYEQY

j_call: TRBJ1-3
v_call: TRBV9
cdr3_aa: ASSVALSGDASGNTIY

j_call: TRBJ1-6
v_call: TRBV27
cdr3_aa: ASSSGGTGKNSPLH

j_call: TRBJ1-2
v_call: TRBV14
cdr3_aa: ASRGQGDYGYT

j_call: TRBJ1-1
v_call: TRBV15
cdr3_aa: ATSRGTGGQSEAF

j_call: TRBJ1-5
v_call: TRBV7-2
cdr3_aa: ASSPGQIGVGQPQH

j_call: TRBJ1-2
v_call: TRBV5-1
cdr3_aa: ASRMTTENYGYT

j_call: TRBJ2-7
v_call: TRBV30
cdr3_aa: AWSTSGGSYEQY

j_call: TRBJ2-1
v_call: TRBV18
cdr3_aa: ASSPSGRAVNEQF

j_call: TRBJ1-5
v_call: TRBV2
cdr3_aa: ASSESFLQH

j_call: TRBJ2-3
v_call: TRBV6-1
cdr3_aa: ASSAPGHSDTQY

j_call: TRBJ1-2
v_call: TRBV15
cdr3_aa: ATRGGSGYGYT

j_call: TRBJ2-5
v_call: TRBV10-3
cdr3_aa: ATSSGRGGETQY

j_call: TRBJ1-5
v_call: TRBV6-5
cdr3_aa: ASRAQLYSNQPQH

j_call: TRBJ2-1
v_call: TRBV6-5
cdr3_aa: ASSYRTGLREQF

j_call: TRBJ1-5
v_call: TRBV6-1
cdr3_aa: ASSEGTGPQH